This T cell receptor (beta chain) emerged from a study of spatial heterogeneity in lung cancer. Across the study: Detection consistently captured more beta-chain sequences than alpha-chain sequences. Raw-read counts averaged over ten per unique TCR and UMI combination.

Regarding the study as a whole: Circulating ubiquitous expanded tumor TCRs were observed more frequently at resection than at follow-up.

Germline V gene sequence: CDR1 LGHNA, CDR2 YNFKEQ. This CDR3 is built from 12 residues. Trimming left V 5 bases short and J 0 bases short, with 2 bases between. One entry per CDR3 protein, called by TCRdb with MiXCR from the 5' RACE reads. The table shows roughly 23,000 distinct CDR3 sequences, with roughly 4.8% occurring only once. Time point indicated: sample taken at primary tumor resection. Sequencing of whole RNA from tumor, nontumor lung or frozen PBMC involved no sorting. This clonotype is termed medium-sized. Its antigen is unidentified. This chain connects TRBV4-2 to TRBJ1-5; unclear D gene. This specimen was PBMCs, taken at surgery. This TCR derives from a male donor with early-stage non-small cell lung cancer. The CDR3 is CASSYSNQPQHF. The CDR3, as DNA: TGTGCCAGCAGCTATAGCAATCAGCCCCAGCATTTT.